Only one count was recorded for the clone carrying this T cell receptor (beta chain). Its antigen remains unidentified. This specimen comes from a study of cytomegalovirus exposure and HLA in healthy donors. Turning to the study itself: Within an early data release were 80 million to 90 million unique TCRs drawn from HLA-typed donors. Points from the study as a whole: Cytomegalovirus association was listed for approximately 150 TCR beta chains. Judged likely to be a sequencing artifact was a cluster of highly shared sequence variants. Across donors, sequencing depth was assumed by presence/absence analyses to be roughly uniform.

Primers included in the PCR were 60 Vbeta and 13 Jbeta primers. TCRdb's table, derived via immunoSEQ multiplex PCR, lists solely in-frame clones and lacks some. The sample has around 150,000 clones, around 79% seen once. This receptor was taken from a woman aged 50 to 60 in good health and CMV-seropositive. Sequencing was performed on PBMCs.

CDR3 amino acids: CAWGTGGHEQYF. DNA of the CDR3: TGTGCCTGGGGGACAGGGGGCCACGAGCAGTACTTC. The V call is TRBV30, the J call TRBJ2-7; 12 bases fit TRBD1. This CDR3 is 12 amino acids long. From germline, CDR1 is GTSNPN and CDR2 SVGIG (reference sequence). V shed 5 bases and J 5 bases; nucleotides not matched to a gene: 1. The full variable domain, completed using reference TRBV30 and TRBJ2-7, is SQTIHQWPATLVQPVGSPLSLECTVEGTSNPNLYWYRQAAGRGLQLLFYSVGIGQISSEVPQNLSASRPQDRQFILSSKKLLLSDSGFYLCAWGTGGHEQYFGPGTRLTVT.